These 17 T cell receptor beta chains were sequenced from one sample in a study of low-dose radiotherapy and immunotherapy resistance in tumors. TRAV and TRBV primers primed cDNA for both TCRalpha and TCRbeta. TCRs were put through roughly 20 PCR cycles of amplification with Phusion. A constant-region primer and the V-primer adapter served as the primer pair. One entry per CDR3 protein results from TCRdb running MiXCR on the reads. This table has approximately 46,000 distinct CDR3 sequences, under 30% appearing once. The sample's time point: after trial treatment. Treatment noted: LDRT plus nivolumab, ipilimumab, low-dose cyclophosphamide and aspirin (RACIN trial). This specimen was PBMCs, taken after low-dose radiotherapy plus immunotherapy. The source of these receptors is a male donor with prostate cancer.

This clonotype was observed many times. The chain is built from TRBV5-1 and TRBJ1-2; D unresolved. Germline CDR1 reads SGHRS; CDR2 reads YFSETQ. The length of the CDR3 is 12 residues. Trimming took 4 bases from V and 2 from J, leaving 6 bases between them. The chain's CDR3 is CASSKDNYGYTF. The CDR3 nucleotides read TGCGCCAGCAGCAAGGACAACTATGGCTACACCTTC.

Concerning this clonotype: With a far larger clone one base away, a read error is the likely cause. CDR3 nucleotides: TGTGCCGGCGGGGGAGACAGGGTGGTTGACGAGCAGTACTTC. It translates to CAGGGDRVVDEQYF. The chain couples TRBV6-1 to TRBJ2-7; D may match TRBD1 or TRBD2 (7 bases each). The germline V and J ends were trimmed by 11 bases and 5 bases, with 22 bases remaining between them. The CDR3 consists of 14 residues. Germline CDR1 and CDR2: MNHNS and SASEGT.

Remarks on this clonotype: At one end the junction does not follow the germline gene, possibly because of a read error. The chain employs TRBV5-1 and TRBJ1-2; maybe TRBD1 (5 bases). Germline CDR1 SGHRS, CDR2 YFSETQ. The CDR3 consists of 14 residues. The CDR3 protein is CASSADQGAYGYTF. The CDR3 DNA reads as TGTGCCAGCAGCGCCGACCAGGGTGCCTATGGCTACACCTTC.

About this clonotype: Given a far larger clone just one base away, this is likely a sequencing read error. CDR3 in DNA: TGTGCCAGCAGTCGCGGGGCGGGTGAGCAGTACTTC. Encoded protein: CASSRGAGEQYF. The chain has TRBV2 and TRBJ2-7; tentative D call: TRBD2 (6 bases). This CDR3 has 12 residues. Germline V CDR1 and CDR2: SNHLY, FYNNEI. The V and J ends lost 5 bases and 7 bases respectively, with 12 bases between them.

A remark on this clonotype: A far larger clone is a single base away, which makes a read error likely. V usage is TRBV6-6 and J usage is TRBJ2-1; possible D gene TRBD2, 5 bases. Trimming took 4 bases from V and 0 from J, leaving 10 bases between them. CDR3 size: 15 residues. Germline CDR1 and CDR2: MNHNY and SVGAGI (reference sequence). The CDR3 reads CASSSHRDSYNEQFF. CDR3 nucleotides: TGTGCCAGCAGTTCTCATCGGGACTCCTACAATGAGCAGTTCTTC.

This clonotype was seen many times. The chain combines TRBV4-1 with TRBJ2-7, with 11 bases lining up with TRBD1. The germline V gene encodes CDR1 MGHRA and CDR2 YSYEKL. V dropped 1 base and J dropped 6; count of bases not matched to a gene: 8. The CDR3 length is 16 residues. The CDR3, as DNA: TGCGCCAGCAGCCAAGCCCTGGGACAGGGGGTGATCGAGCAGTACTTC. This translates into CASSQALGQGVIEQYF.

This clonotype was detected ten times or more. The rearrangement uses TRBV5-1 and TRBJ2-1; D is ambiguous. Trimming cost V 4 bases and J 1 base, with 12 bases left between them. Germline V gives CDR1 SGHRS, CDR2 YFSETQ. CDR3 length equals 15 residues. In nucleotides, the CDR3 is TGCGCCAGCAGCACACCTCTAGGTTCCTACAATGAGCAGTTCTTC. This translates into CASSTPLGSYNEQFF.

This clonotype was seen many times. The chain combines TRBV20-1 with TRBJ2-7; TRBD2 agrees at 12 bases. V shed 6 bases, J shed 0 bases, and the junction held 12 bases outside the gene matches. The CDR3 extends over 17 amino acids. Per the germline V gene, CDR1 is DFQATT and CDR2 is SNEGSKA (reference sequence). The DNA of the CDR3 is TGCAGTGCGCGAACTAGCGGGAGGACCAGGAGCTCCTACGAGCAGTACTTC. Protein sequence: CSARTSGRTRSSYEQYF.

This clonotype was detected many times. This chain links TRBV5-4 with TRBJ2-1; D may be TRBD1 (6 bases). Trimming left V 4 bases short and J 0 bases short, with 14 bases between. This CDR3 has 16 residues. CDR1 is SGHNT and CDR2 is YYREEE in the germline V gene (reference sequence). This CDR3 reads CASSPTGQSSYNEQFF. The CDR3 DNA follows: TGTGCCAGCAGCCCTACAGGACAGAGCTCCTACAATGAGCAGTTCTTC.

The J gene is TRBJ1-2, the V gene TRBV2; D not resolved. The germline gives CDR1 SNHLY, CDR2 FYNNEI. V lost 7 bases to trimming and J lost 2 bases, with 17 bases between them. The CDR3 runs 15 residues. CDR3 DNA sequence: TGTGCCAGCACCATAATCCCCAATCAGAACTATGGCTACACCTTC. Protein: CASTIIPNQNYGYTF.

This clonotype was counted between two and nine times. The chain combines TRBV5-1 with TRBJ2-7; TRBD2 matches 9 bases. Trimming at V came to 0 bases and at J to 4 bases, leaving 8 bases not matched to a gene. Per the germline V gene, CDR1 is SGHRS and CDR2 is YFSETQ. This CDR3 has 16 amino acids. The CDR3 spells CASSLAPSGVGYEQYF. The CDR3 bases are TGCGCCAGCAGCTTGGCCCCTAGCGGGGTAGGGTACGAGCAGTACTTC.

This clonotype came up a few times. The genes are TRBV14 and TRBJ2-7; TRBD1 matches 7 bases. The junction had 12 bases not matched to a gene; V was cut back by 4 bases and J by 3 bases. The CDR3 has 16 amino acids. Germline CDR1 SGHDN, CDR2 FVKESK. The CDR3 protein is CASSPRSGTESYEQYF. Written as DNA, the CDR3 is TGTGCCAGCAGCCCACGCTCCGGGACAGAAAGCTACGAGCAGTACTTC. Together with reference TRBV14 and TRBJ2-7, the CDR3 gives the full variable domain: EAGVTQFPSHSVIEKGQTVTLRCDPISGHDNLYWYRRVMGKEIKFLLHFVKESKQDESGMPNNRFLAERTGGTYSTLKVQPAELEDSGVYFCASSPRSGTESYEQYFGPGTRLTVT.

This clonotype has at least ten counts. This chain joins TRBV7-9 and TRBJ1-6, with D uncertain. The CDR3 extends over 14 amino acids. From germline, CDR1 is SEHNR and CDR2 FQNEAQ (reference sequence). Between the trimmed V and J ends, which lost 4 bases and 3 bases, there was a span of 7 bases. The chain's CDR3 is CASSSVLYNSPLHF. CDR3 in DNA: TGTGCCAGCAGCTCCGTACTCTATAATTCACCCCTCCACTTT.

This clonotype has a count of ten or more. V is TRBV27 and J is TRBJ2-7; the D gene is possibly TRBD2 (5 bases). From germline, CDR1 is MNHEY and CDR2 SMNVEV (reference sequence). V dropped 2 bases and J dropped 3 bases, with 17 bases sitting between them. The CDR3 spans 16 residues. The CDR3 loop is CASSLSRGARYYEQYF. Written as DNA, the CDR3 is TGTGCCAGCAGTTTAAGTCGGGGAGCGAGGTACTACGAGCAGTACTTC.

This clonotype has ten or more counts. The chain joins TRBV20-1 to TRBJ2-3; no clear D gene. This CDR3 contains 17 residues. Per germline, CDR1 DFQATT and CDR2 SNEGSKA (reference sequence). V lost 4 bases, J lost 4 bases, and 24 bases lay in between. CDR3 protein: CSAKGPPRSDPPDTQYF. DNA for the CDR3: TGCAGTGCTAAAGGGCCGCCGCGGAGCGACCCTCCAGATACGCAGTATTTT.

Many counts were recorded for this clonotype. The genes are TRBV29-1 and TRBJ1-1, with D unresolved. The CDR3 spans 12 residues. The ends were cut back, 6 bases at V and 5 bases at J, with 13 bases in the middle. CDR1 is SQVTM, CDR2 ANQGSEA, per germline. This CDR3 is CSVVTGVTEAFF. The CDR3 region has the DNA TGCAGCGTGGTGACCGGGGTAACTGAAGCTTTCTTT. Complete variable domain (other parts from reference TRBV29-1 and TRBJ1-1): SAVISQKPSRDICQRGTSLTIQCQVDSQVTMMFWYRQQPGQSLTLIATANQGSEATYESGFVIDKFPISRPNLTFSTLTVSNMSPEDSSIYLCSVVTGVTEAFFGQGTRLTVV.

The V and J genes are TRBV28 and TRBJ2-7; 8 positions agree with TRBD2. V dropped 10 bases and J dropped 4; count of bases not matched to a gene: 15. Looked up from germline, CDR1 is MDHEN and CDR2 is SYDVKM. The length of the CDR3 is 15 residues. The CDR3 DNA follows: TGTGCCACCATCCGAGGTAGCGGGACCACATACGAGCAGTACTTC. Its translation: CATIRGSGTTYEQYF.